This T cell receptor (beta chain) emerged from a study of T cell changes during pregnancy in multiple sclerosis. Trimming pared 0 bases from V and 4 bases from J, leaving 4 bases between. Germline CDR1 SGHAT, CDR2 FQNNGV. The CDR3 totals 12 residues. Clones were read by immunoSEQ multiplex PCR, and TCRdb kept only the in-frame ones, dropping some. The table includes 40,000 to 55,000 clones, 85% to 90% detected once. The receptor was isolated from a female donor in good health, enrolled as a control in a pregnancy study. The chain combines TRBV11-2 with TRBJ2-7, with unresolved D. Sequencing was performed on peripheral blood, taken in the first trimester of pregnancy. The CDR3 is CASSLDQYEQYF. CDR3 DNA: TGTGCCAGCAGCTTAGACCAGTACGAGCAGTACTTC.